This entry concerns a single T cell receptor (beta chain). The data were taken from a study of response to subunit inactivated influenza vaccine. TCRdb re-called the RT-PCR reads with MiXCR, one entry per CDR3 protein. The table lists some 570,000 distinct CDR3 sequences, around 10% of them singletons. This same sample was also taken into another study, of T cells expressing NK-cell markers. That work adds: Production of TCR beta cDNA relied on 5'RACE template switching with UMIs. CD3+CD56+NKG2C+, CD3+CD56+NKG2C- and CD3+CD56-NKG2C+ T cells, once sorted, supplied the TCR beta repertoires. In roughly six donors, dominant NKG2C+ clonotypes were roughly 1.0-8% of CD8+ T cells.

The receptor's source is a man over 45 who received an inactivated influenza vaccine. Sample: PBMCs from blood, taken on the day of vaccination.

CDR3 DNA: TGTGCCAGCAGTTCCTCCCGTAGACAGTATCTTGAGACCCAGTACTTC. Its translation: CASSSSRRQYLETQYF. The rearrangement links TRBV28 to TRBJ2-5; tentative D call: TRBD1 (5 bases). Trimming removed 4 bases at V and 5 bases at J, with 20 bases between. The V gene's germline CDR1 is MDHEN and CDR2 SYDVKM. The CDR3 has 16 amino acids.